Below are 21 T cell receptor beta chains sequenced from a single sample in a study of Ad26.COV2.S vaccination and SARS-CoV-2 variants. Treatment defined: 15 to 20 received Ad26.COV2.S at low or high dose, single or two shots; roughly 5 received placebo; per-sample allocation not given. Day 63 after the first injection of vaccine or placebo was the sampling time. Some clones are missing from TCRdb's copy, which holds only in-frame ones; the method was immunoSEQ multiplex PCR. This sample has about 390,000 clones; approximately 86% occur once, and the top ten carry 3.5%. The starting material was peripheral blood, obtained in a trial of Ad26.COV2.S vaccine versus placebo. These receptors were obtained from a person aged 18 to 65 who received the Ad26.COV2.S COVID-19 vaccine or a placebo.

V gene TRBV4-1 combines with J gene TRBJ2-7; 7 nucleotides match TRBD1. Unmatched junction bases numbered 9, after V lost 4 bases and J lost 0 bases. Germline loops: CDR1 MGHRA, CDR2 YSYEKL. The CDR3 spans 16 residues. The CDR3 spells CASSPRGQTHSYEQYF. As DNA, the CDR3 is TGCGCCAGCAGCCCCCGGGGACAGACTCACTCCTACGAGCAGTACTTC.

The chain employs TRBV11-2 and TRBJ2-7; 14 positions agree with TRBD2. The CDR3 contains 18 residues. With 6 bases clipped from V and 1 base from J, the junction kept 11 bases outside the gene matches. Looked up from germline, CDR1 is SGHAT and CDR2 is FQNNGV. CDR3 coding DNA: TGTGCCAGCAGGAAACTCGGGACTAGCGGGGGTCGGTCCTACGAGCAGTACTTC. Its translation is CASRKLGTSGGRSYEQYF.

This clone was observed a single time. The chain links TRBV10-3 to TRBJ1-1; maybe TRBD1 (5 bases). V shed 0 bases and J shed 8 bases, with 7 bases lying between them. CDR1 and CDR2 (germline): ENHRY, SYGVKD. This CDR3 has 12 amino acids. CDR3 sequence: CAISESEGEAFF. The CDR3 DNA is TGTGCCATCAGTGAGTCTGAGGGGGAAGCTTTCTTT.

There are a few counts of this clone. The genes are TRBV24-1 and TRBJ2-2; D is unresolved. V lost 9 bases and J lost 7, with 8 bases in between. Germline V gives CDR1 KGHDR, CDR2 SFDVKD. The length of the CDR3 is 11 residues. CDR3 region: CATGVGGELFF. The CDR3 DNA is TGTGCCACCGGCGTTGGCGGGGAGCTGTTTTTT.

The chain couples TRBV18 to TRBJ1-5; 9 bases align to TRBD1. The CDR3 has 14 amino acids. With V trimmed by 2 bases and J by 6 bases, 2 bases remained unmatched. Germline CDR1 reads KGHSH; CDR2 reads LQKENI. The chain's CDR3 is CASSPGTGPQPQHF. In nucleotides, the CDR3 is TGTGCCAGCTCACCAGGGACAGGGCCTCAGCCCCAGCATTTT.

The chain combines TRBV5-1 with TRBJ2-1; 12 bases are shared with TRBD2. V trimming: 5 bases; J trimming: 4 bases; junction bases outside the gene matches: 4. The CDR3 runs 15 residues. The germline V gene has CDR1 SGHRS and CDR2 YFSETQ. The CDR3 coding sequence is TGCGCCAGCAGTGCTAGCGGGGGGGTTTACAATGAGCAGTTCTTC. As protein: CASSASGGVYNEQFF.

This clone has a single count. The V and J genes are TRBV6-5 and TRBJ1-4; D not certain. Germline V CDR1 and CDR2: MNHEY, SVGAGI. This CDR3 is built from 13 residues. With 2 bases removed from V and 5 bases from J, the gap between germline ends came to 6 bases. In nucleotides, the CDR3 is TGTGCCAGCAGTTACGGACGGAATGAAAAACTGTTTTTT. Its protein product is CASSYGRNEKLFF.

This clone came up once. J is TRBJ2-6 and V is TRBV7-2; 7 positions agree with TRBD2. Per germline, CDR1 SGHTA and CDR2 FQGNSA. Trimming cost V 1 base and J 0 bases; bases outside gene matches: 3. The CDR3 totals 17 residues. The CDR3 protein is CASSLVGGTSGANVLTF. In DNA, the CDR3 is TGTGCCAGCAGCTTAGTCGGGGGGACCTCTGGGGCCAACGTCCTGACTTTC.

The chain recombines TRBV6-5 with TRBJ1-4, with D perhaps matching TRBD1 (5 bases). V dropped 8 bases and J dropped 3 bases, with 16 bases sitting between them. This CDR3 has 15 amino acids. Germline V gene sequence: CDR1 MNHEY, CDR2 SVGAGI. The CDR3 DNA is TGTGCCAGCCGCCGGACGGACAATTCTAATGAAAAACTGTTTTTT. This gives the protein CASRRTDNSNEKLFF.

CDR3 sequence: CASSFGQLHTF. The CDR3 DNA sequence: TGTGCCAGCAGTTTCGGCCAGCTCCACACCTTC. The chain joins TRBV12-3 or TRBV12-4 to TRBJ1-2; D gene unclear. The CDR3 runs to 11 residues. The V and J ends lost 3 bases and 12 bases respectively, with 11 bases between them.

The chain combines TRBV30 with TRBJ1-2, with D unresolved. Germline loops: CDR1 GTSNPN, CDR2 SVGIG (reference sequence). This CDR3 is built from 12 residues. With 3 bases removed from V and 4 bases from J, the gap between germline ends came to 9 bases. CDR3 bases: TGTGCCTGGAGATACAAACCCTATGGCTACACCTTC. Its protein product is CAWRYKPYGYTF. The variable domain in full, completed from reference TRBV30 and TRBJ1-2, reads SQTIHQWPATLVQPVGSPLSLECTVEGTSNPNLYWYRQAAGRGLQLLFYSVGIGQISSEVPQNLSASRPQDRQFILSSKKLLLSDSGFYLCAWRYKPYGYTFGSGTRLTVV.

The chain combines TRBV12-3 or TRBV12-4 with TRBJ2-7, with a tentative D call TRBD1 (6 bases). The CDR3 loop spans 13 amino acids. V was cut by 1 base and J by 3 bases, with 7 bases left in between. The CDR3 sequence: CASSLEQGYEQYF. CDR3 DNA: TGTGCCAGCAGTTTAGAACAGGGCTACGAGCAGTACTTC.

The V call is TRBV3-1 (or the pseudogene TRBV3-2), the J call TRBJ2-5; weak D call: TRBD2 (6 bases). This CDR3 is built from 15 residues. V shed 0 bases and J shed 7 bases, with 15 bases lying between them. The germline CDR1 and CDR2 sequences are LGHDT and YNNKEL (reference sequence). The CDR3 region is CASSQDNLEGGTQYF. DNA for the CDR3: TGTGCCAGCAGCCAAGATAATTTGGAGGGAGGGACCCAGTACTTC.

CDR3 DNA sequence: TGTGCCACTAAAGGGGGCCACGTGTATCAGCCCCAGCATTTT. Translated, it gives CATKGGHVYQPQHF. The V gene is TRBV6-4, the J gene TRBJ1-5, with 7 bases aligning to TRBD1. Trimming removed 10 bases from V and 5 bases from J; junction bases left unmatched: 11. The length of the CDR3 is 14 residues. Germline assignment: CDR1 MRHNA and CDR2 SNTAGT.

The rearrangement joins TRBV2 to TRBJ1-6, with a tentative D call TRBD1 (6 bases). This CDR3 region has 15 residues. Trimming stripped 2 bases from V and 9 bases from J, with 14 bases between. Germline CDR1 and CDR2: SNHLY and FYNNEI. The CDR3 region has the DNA TGTGCCAGCAGTGAACAGGGGTCGTTGGGTTCACCCCTCCACTTT. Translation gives CASSEQGSLGSPLHF.

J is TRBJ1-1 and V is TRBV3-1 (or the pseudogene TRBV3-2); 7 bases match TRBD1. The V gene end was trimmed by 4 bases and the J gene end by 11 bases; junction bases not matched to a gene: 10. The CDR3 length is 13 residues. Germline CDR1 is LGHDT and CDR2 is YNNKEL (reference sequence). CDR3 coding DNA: TGTGCCAGCAGCCCCCTGACAGGGTTAGGCGCTTTCTTT. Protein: CASSPLTGLGAFF.

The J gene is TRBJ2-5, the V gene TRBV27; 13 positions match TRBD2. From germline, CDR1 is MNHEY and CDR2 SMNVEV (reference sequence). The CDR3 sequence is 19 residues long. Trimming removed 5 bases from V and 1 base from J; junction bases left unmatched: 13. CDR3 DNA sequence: TGTGCCAGCAGTCATGCCCCGGGACTAGCGGGGAGCTTCCAAGAGACCCAGTACTTC. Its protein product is CASSHAPGLAGSFQETQYF.

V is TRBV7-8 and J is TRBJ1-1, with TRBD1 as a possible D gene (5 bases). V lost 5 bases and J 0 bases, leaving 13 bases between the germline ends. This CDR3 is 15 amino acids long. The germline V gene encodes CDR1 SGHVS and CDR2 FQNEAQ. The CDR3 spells CASSGRTGLNTEAFF. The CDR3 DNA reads TGTGCCAGCAGCGGCCGGACGGGACTGAACACTGAAGCTTTCTTT. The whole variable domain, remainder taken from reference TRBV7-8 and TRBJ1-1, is GAGVSQSPRYKVAKRGQDVALRCDPISGHVSLFWYQQALGQGPEFLTYFQNEAQLDKSGLPSDRFFAERPEGSVSTLKIQRTQQEDSAVYLCASSGRTGLNTEAFFGQGTRLTVV.

In DNA form, the CDR3 reads TGTGCCAGCAGCCAAGCGACGGTGAACACTGAAGCTTTCTTT. Translation: CASSQATVNTEAFF. J is TRBJ1-1 and V is TRBV4-2; D is ambiguous. V gave up 1 base and J gave up 0 bases, with 6 bases separating them. CDR1 is LGHNA, CDR2 YNFKEQ, per germline. This CDR3 has 14 amino acids.

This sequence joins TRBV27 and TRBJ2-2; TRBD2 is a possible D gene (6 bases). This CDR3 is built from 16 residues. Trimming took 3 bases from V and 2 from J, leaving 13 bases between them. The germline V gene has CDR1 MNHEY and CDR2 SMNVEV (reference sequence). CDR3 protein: CASSFNAGFNTGELFF. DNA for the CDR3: TGTGCCAGCAGTTTCAATGCGGGGTTTAACACCGGGGAGCTGTTTTTT.

The CDR3 nucleotides are TGCAGTGCTACTGAGGGGCCTCCGGACACTGAAGCTTTCTTT. Translation gives CSATEGPPDTEAFF. This sequence joins TRBV20-1 and TRBJ1-1; D is possibly TRBD1 (5 bases). V lost 4 bases and J 3 bases, leaving 15 bases between the germline ends. From germline, CDR1 is DFQATT and CDR2 SNEGSKA (reference sequence). The CDR3 contains 14 residues.